A single sample gave rise to the 27 T cell receptor beta chains below, sequenced in a study of blood T cell repertoires in COVID-19. TCRdb's copy holds only in-frame clones and misses some; the assay was immunoSEQ multiplex PCR. The table lists over 200,000 clones, roughly nine tenths of them singletons. The sequencing sample was made of peripheral blood. The receptors were gathered from a man between 60 and 75 years old who had recovered from COVID-19.

This chain uses TRBV14 with TRBJ1-6; perhaps TRBD1 as D (6 bases). The germline V and J ends were trimmed by 0 bases and 10 bases, with 13 bases remaining between them. CDR3 size: 15 residues. Germline V gives CDR1 SGHDN, CDR2 FVKESK. The CDR3 loop is CASSQDRGQGSPLHF. CDR3 DNA: TGTGCCAGCAGCCAAGATAGGGGCCAGGGGTCACCCCTCCACTTT.

This chain connects TRBV18 to TRBJ2-1; 15 bases agree with TRBD2. The CDR3 is made up of 19 amino acids. After removal of 1 base from V and 5 bases from J, the junction contained 9 bases not matched to a gene. Germline-derived CDR1 and CDR2 are KGHSH and LQKENI. The DNA of the CDR3 is TGTGCCAGCTCACCACTCGGACTAGCGGGAGGGCCGACAAACAATGAGCAGTTCTTC. It yields the protein CASSPLGLAGGPTNNEQFF.

Turning to this clone: A junction end diverges from the germline sequence, so it may reflect a read error. The genes are TRBV7-2 and TRBJ2-2, with TRBD1 identical over 10 bases. The CDR3 is 16 residues long. CDR1 and CDR2 (germline): SGHTA, FQGNSA. Here the CDR3 reads CASSQDGTGAWGGLFF. The DNA for the CDR3 is TGTGCCAGCAGCCAGGATGGGACAGGGGCCTGGGGGGGGCTGTTTTTT.

The chain employs TRBV18 and TRBJ2-1; weak D call: TRBD2 (6 bases). Looked up from germline, CDR1 is KGHSH and CDR2 is LQKENI. This CDR3 has 16 amino acids. The V end lost 1 base, the J end lost 9 bases, and 19 bases lay between the germline ends. CDR3 DNA: TGTGCCAGCTCACCACTAGACACAGGCTACGGGGGTGAGCAGTTCTTC. It yields the protein CASSPLDTGYGGEQFF.

This clone was observed once. This chain joins TRBV19 and TRBJ2-1; 7 nucleotides align to TRBD1. This CDR3 is built from 14 residues. CDR1 LNHDA and CDR2 SQIVND come from the germline V gene (reference sequence). V lost 3 bases to trimming and J lost 7 bases; unmatched junction nucleotides: 6. The DNA of the CDR3 is TGTGCCAGTAGTATCACAGGGGCTAGGAATGAGCAGTTCTTC. This sequence encodes CASSITGARNEQFF. Looking up the rest from reference TRBV19 and TRBJ2-1 gives the full variable domain: DGGITQSPKYLFRKEGQNVTLSCEQNLNHDAMYWYRQDPGQGLRLIYYSQIVNDFQKGDIAEGYSVSREKKESFPLTVTSAQKNPTAFYLCASSITGARNEQFFGPGTRLTVL.

This rearrangement joins TRBV28 to TRBJ1-4; possible D gene TRBD1, 5 bases. There are 15 residues in the CDR3. CDR1 and CDR2 (germline): MDHEN, SYDVKM. With 2 bases removed from V and 7 bases from J, the gap between germline ends came to 14 bases. The CDR3 DNA is TGTGCCAGCAGTTTACCCCAGGGTAACGGTGAAAAACTGTTTTTT. It encodes CASSLPQGNGEKLFF.

V is TRBV12-5 and J is TRBJ2-5; 9 bases agree with TRBD1. This CDR3 has 14 amino acids. With V trimmed by 4 bases and J by 3 bases, 3 bases remained unmatched. Per the germline V gene, CDR1 is LGHNT and CDR2 is FRNRAP. The CDR3 DNA follows: TGTGCTAGTGGTTCGGACAGGGGTGAAGAGACCCAGTACTTC. It yields the protein CASGSDRGEETQYF.

This chain connects TRBV6-1 to TRBJ2-7, with 11 nucleotides matching TRBD1. The germline CDR1 and CDR2 sequences are MNHNS and SASEGT. This CDR3 has 15 residues. Trimming removed 1 base from V and 2 bases from J; junction bases left unmatched: 1. The CDR3 nucleotides are TGTGCCAGCAGTGAAGAGGACAGGGGGCCCTACGAGCAGTACTTC. It yields the protein CASSEEDRGPYEQYF.

This clone was seen only a few times. V gene TRBV14 combines with J gene TRBJ1-1, with D tentatively TRBD1 (5 bases). Germline CDR1 reads SGHDN; CDR2 reads FVKESK. Trimming left V 0 bases short and J 1 base short, with 9 bases between. The CDR3 consists of 15 residues. Here the CDR3 reads CASSQEFRGNTEAFF. CDR3 nucleotide sequence: TGTGCCAGCAGCCAAGAGTTTAGGGGGAACACTGAAGCTTTCTTT.

This chain uses TRBV7-8 with TRBJ2-7; D not resolved. Trimming cost V 4 bases and J 0 bases, with 19 bases left between them. Germline CDR1 is SGHVS and CDR2 is FQNEAQ. CDR3 length: 17 residues. This CDR3 is CASSSRPLVSYSYEQYF. CDR3 nucleotide sequence: TGTGCCAGCAGCTCACGTCCTCTAGTGTCCTACTCCTACGAGCAGTACTTC.

The chain employs TRBV18 and TRBJ2-5; TRBD2 aligns across 11 bases. Trimming at V came to 3 bases and at J to 5 bases, leaving 8 bases not matched to a gene. This CDR3 has 16 amino acids. Germline loops: CDR1 KGHSH, CDR2 LQKENI. This CDR3 reads CASSPPGLAVVETQYF. CDR3 nucleotides: TGTGCCAGCTCACCTCCGGGACTAGCGGTTGTGGAGACCCAGTACTTC.

This clone was found once. The chain recombines TRBV18 with TRBJ2-7, with 9 nucleotides matching TRBD1. Germline lookup yields CDR1 KGHSH and CDR2 LQKENI. The CDR3 covers 15 residues. V dropped 6 bases and J dropped 5; count of bases not matched to a gene: 11. The CDR3 nucleotides read TGTGCCAGCTCTCCGGCCGGGACAGGGAACAACGAGCAGTACTTC. Residues: CASSPAGTGNNEQYF. Full variable domain (outside the CDR3, taken from reference TRBV18 and TRBJ2-7): NAGVMQNPRHLVRRRGQEARLRCSPMKGHSHVYWYRQLPEEGLKFMVYLQKENIIDESGMPKERFSAEFPKEGPSILRIQQVVRGDSAAYFCASSPAGTGNNEQYFGPGTRLTVT.

The rearrangement links TRBV5-1 to TRBJ2-1; possible D gene TRBD2, 6 bases. V was pared by 0 bases and J by 8 bases, with 12 bases between. This CDR3 is built from 14 residues. The germline CDR1 and CDR2 sequences are SGHRS and YFSETQ. The CDR3 spells CASSLVAGGDEQFF. DNA for the CDR3: TGCGCCAGCAGCTTGGTGGCAGGAGGGGATGAGCAGTTCTTC.

The chain has TRBV5-5 and TRBJ1-2, with D tentatively TRBD1 (5 bases). The CDR3 is 17 residues long. In germline, CDR1 is SGHKS, CDR2 YYEKEE (reference sequence). The V and J ends lost 1 base and 2 bases respectively, with 18 bases between them. DNA of the CDR3: TGTGCCAGCAGCTTGAACCCGGGTTCAGGGCTCAACTATGGCTACACCTTC. This codes for CASSLNPGSGLNYGYTF.

As DNA, the CDR3 is TGCGCCAGCAGGGGTTCGGACAGAATCACCGGGGAGCTGTTTTTT. Its translation is CASRGSDRITGELFF. V is TRBV10-2 and J is TRBJ2-2; D may be TRBD1 (6 bases). In germline, CDR1 is WSHSY, CDR2 SAAADI. CDR3 length: 15 amino acids. Trimming shortened V by 6 bases and J by 4 bases, and 15 bases separated the two germline ends.

This rearrangement joins TRBV6-6 to TRBJ2-3; D might be TRBD2 (6 bases). V lost 5 bases to trimming and J lost 1 base, with 19 bases between them. This CDR3 has 17 residues. Germline CDR1 reads MNHNY; CDR2 reads SVGAGI (reference sequence). The CDR3 protein is CASSRDSGRRGTDTQYF. The CDR3 DNA sequence: TGTGCCAGCAGTCGGGACTCCGGTCGTCGGGGCACAGATACGCAGTATTTT.

The chain links TRBV9 to TRBJ1-3, with a tentative D call TRBD1 (6 bases). From germline, CDR1 is SGDLS and CDR2 YYNGEE. This CDR3 has 15 amino acids. Deletions cut 2 bases from V and 4 bases from J, with 13 bases between. The CDR3 is CASSVSGTTGNTIYF. CDR3 coding DNA: TGTGCCAGCAGCGTTTCCGGGACAACGGGAAACACCATATATTTT.

This CDR3 is CASSLGSGARTNEQFF. DNA for the CDR3: TGTGCCAGCAGCTTGGGCTCGGGAGCTCGTACGAATGAGCAGTTCTTC. J is TRBJ2-1 and V is TRBV5-4; D is perhaps TRBD2 (6 bases). The length of the CDR3 is 16 residues. Germline assignment: CDR1 SGHNT and CDR2 YYREEE (reference sequence). The V end lost 0 bases, the J end lost 7 bases, and 17 bases lay between the germline ends. Variable domain in full (rest from reference TRBV5-4 and TRBJ2-1): ETGVTQSPTHLIKTRGQQVTLRCSSQSGHNTVSWYQQALGQGPQFIFQYYREEENGRGNFPPRFSGLQFPNYSSELNVNALELDDSALYLCASSLGSGARTNEQFFGPGTRLTVL.

This chain joins TRBV21-1 and TRBJ2-3; the DNA was not used to check the table's D call, TRBD2. TRBV21-1 is labeled a pseudogene. This CDR3 is built from 14 residues. The CDR3 spells CASALAGEADTQYF. The DNA for the CDR3 is TGTGCCAGCGCGTTAGCGGGAGAGGCAGATACGCAGTATTTT.

The V call is TRBV4-1, the J call TRBJ1-5; 7 bases are shared with TRBD1. The CDR3 runs to 16 residues. J was trimmed by 3 bases and V by 4 bases; bases with no gene match: 9. Germline V gene lookup returns CDR1 MGHRA and CDR2 YSYEKL. CDR3 amino acids: CASSLSTGWDNQPQHF. DNA for the CDR3: TGCGCCAGCAGCCTTTCGACAGGGTGGGACAATCAGCCCCAGCATTTT.

The chain is built from TRBV5-1 and TRBJ1-6, with 9 bases matching TRBD1. The CDR3 is 15 amino acids. CDR1 and CDR2 (germline): SGHRS, YFSETQ. Trimming at V came to 4 bases and at J to 10 bases, leaving 9 bases not matched to a gene. The CDR3 loop reads CASSPNRGPWSPLHF. CDR3 DNA sequence: TGCGCCAGCAGCCCGAACAGGGGGCCGTGGTCACCCCTCCACTTT.

The chain carries TRBV11-2 and TRBJ1-3; perhaps TRBD1 as D (5 bases). The CDR3 runs 16 residues. Trimming left V 4 bases short and J 0 bases short, with 13 bases between. Germline-derived CDR1 and CDR2 are SGHAT and FQNNGV. In DNA form, the CDR3 reads TGTGCCAGCAGCTCCTCCTCAGGGAACTCTGGAAACACCATATATTTT. It is translated as CASSSSSGNSGNTIYF.

The chain combines TRBV9 with TRBJ2-7, with TRBD1 matching over 10 bases. V trimming: 0 bases; J trimming: 5 bases; junction bases outside the gene matches: 11. CDR1 and CDR2 (germline): SGDLS, YYNGEE. The CDR3 totals 17 residues. DNA of the CDR3: TGTGCCAGCAGCGTAGGCCCGGGACAGGGGTCCATGGACGAGCAGTACTTC. Its translation: CASSVGPGQGSMDEQYF.

In DNA, the CDR3 is TGTGCCAGCAAACAGGGGGCGTACTATGGCTACACCTTC. This gives the protein CASKQGAYYGYTF. V is TRBV6-5 and J is TRBJ1-2; 9 bases line up with TRBD1. Germline V gives CDR1 MNHEY, CDR2 SVGAGI. The CDR3 is made up of 13 amino acids. J was trimmed by 3 bases and V by 7 bases; bases with no gene match: 3.

The rearrangement links TRBV5-1 to TRBJ1-6, with D possibly matching TRBD1 (5 bases). This CDR3 has 15 residues. Germline V gene lookup returns CDR1 SGHRS and CDR2 YFSETQ. V dropped 1 base and J dropped 8 bases, with 13 bases sitting between them. The CDR3 loop reads CASSLTTVSDSPLHF. CDR3 nucleotide sequence: TGCGCCAGCAGCTTGACGACAGTCAGCGATTCACCCCTCCACTTT.

The CDR3 protein is CASSLLAGGDEQYF. As DNA, the CDR3 is TGTGCCAGCAGCTTACTAGCGGGGGGAGACGAGCAGTACTTC. The chain is built from TRBV7-9 and TRBJ2-7, with 11 bases matching TRBD2. Trimming removed 2 bases from V and 5 bases from J; junction bases left unmatched: 2. Germline V gene data show CDR1 as SEHNR and CDR2 as FQNEAQ (reference sequence). The CDR3 consists of 14 residues.

CDR3 nucleotide sequence: TGTGCCAGCAGCCGACTGCGGGGGGGAAGAACTGAAGCTTTCTTT. It specifies CASSRLRGGRTEAFF. V and J are TRBV13 and TRBJ1-1; D might be TRBD1 (5 bases). V was cut by 5 bases and J by 5 bases, with 18 bases left in between. Germline V gene data show CDR1 as PRHDT and CDR2 as FYEKMQ (reference sequence). The CDR3 is 15 residues long.